This entry lists 18 T cell receptor beta chains sequenced from one sample in a study of T cell responses to AZD1222 COVID-19 vaccine. Assay used: immunoSEQ multiplex PCR; TCRdb lists only in-frame clones, some missing. Here the sample table reports 150,000 or so clones. Sequenced sample: peripheral blood. These receptors all stem from an adult in good health.

The chain couples TRBV28 to TRBJ1-2, with 8 bases identical to TRBD1. The CDR3 runs 15 residues. V lost 6 bases, J lost 6 bases, and 12 bases stayed unmatched. Germline loops: CDR1 MDHEN, CDR2 SYDVKM. Here the CDR3 reads CASRSQGQGRNGYTF. CDR3 nucleotides: TGTGCCAGCAGATCCCAAGGACAGGGACGTAATGGCTACACCTTC.

The chain uses TRBV5-1 and TRBJ2-3; 7 positions agree with TRBD2. There are 15 residues in the CDR3. The V gene end was trimmed by 1 base and the J gene end by 1 base; junction bases not matched to a gene: 3. Germline V CDR1 and CDR2: SGHRS, YFSETQ. The CDR3 coding sequence is TGCGCCAGCAGCTTGCAGGGAGGGGGCACAGATACGCAGTATTTT. Encoded protein: CASSLQGGGTDTQYF.

V usage is TRBV6-2 or TRBV6-3 and J usage is TRBJ2-7; TRBD1 matches at 10 bases. CDR1 MNHEY and CDR2 SVGEGT come from the germline V gene. The CDR3 loop spans 17 amino acids. J gave up 2 bases and V 0 bases, and 7 bases lay outside the gene matches. CDR3 sequence: CASSYSRQGAVPYEQYF. The CDR3 bases are TGTGCCAGCAGTTACTCCCGACAGGGGGCAGTCCCCTACGAGCAGTACTTC.

The rearrangement links TRBV6-1 to TRBJ2-1; TRBD1 matches 7 bases. There are 16 residues in the CDR3. V lost 4 bases, J lost 3 bases, and 9 bases stayed unmatched. CDR1 is MNHNS, CDR2 SASEGT, per germline. The CDR3 sequence: CASSALQGMGYNEQFF. As DNA, the CDR3 is TGTGCCAGCAGTGCGCTACAGGGGATGGGCTACAATGAGCAGTTCTTC.

The chain is built from TRBV11-3 and TRBJ1-6; no clear D gene. Germline V gene lookup returns CDR1 SGHNT and CDR2 YENEEA. This CDR3 region has 16 residues. V lost 2 bases, J lost 1 base, and 9 bases lay in between. CDR3 sequence: CASSLSRGSYNSPLHF. CDR3 coding DNA: TGTGCCAGCAGCTTAAGCCGGGGATCCTATAATTCACCCCTCCACTTT.

The chain recombines TRBV2 with TRBJ2-2; D is unclear. The V and J ends lost 4 bases and 7 bases respectively, with 10 bases between them. The CDR3 runs to 13 residues. In germline, CDR1 is SNHLY, CDR2 FYNNEI. CDR3 DNA sequence: TGTGCCAGCAGTGGTTTCGGCAGCGGGGAGCTGTTTTTT. Translated, it gives CASSGFGSGELFF.

The rearrangement uses TRBV5-1 and TRBJ1-2; D remains unclear. CDR1 and CDR2 from the germline V gene are SGHRS and YFSETQ. The ends were cut back, 2 bases at V and 6 bases at J, with 11 bases in the middle. This CDR3 contains 13 residues. Written as DNA, the CDR3 is TGCGCCAGCAGCTTACCTCCAGGAGATGGCTACACCTTC. Translated, it gives CASSLPPGDGYTF.

V gene TRBV3-1 (or the pseudogene TRBV3-2) combines with J gene TRBJ1-2; tentatively, D is TRBD1 (5 bases). The CDR3 spans 13 residues. With 1 base removed from V and 5 bases from J, the gap between germline ends came to 8 bases. CDR1 and CDR2 (germline): LGHDT, YNNKEL (reference sequence). The CDR3: CASSQGPGYGYTF. CDR3 DNA sequence: TGTGCCAGCAGCCAAGGCCCAGGGTATGGCTACACCTTC.

The chain carries TRBV11-3 and TRBJ1-5; weak D call: TRBD1 (5 bases). Germline-derived CDR1 and CDR2 are SGHNT and YENEEA. CDR3 length equals 15 residues. The V gene lost 1 base and the J gene lost 0 bases, with 7 bases spanning the gap. CDR3 in DNA: TGTGCCAGCAGCTTAGGGGGGGGTAGCAATCAGCCCCAGCATTTT. It yields the protein CASSLGGGSNQPQHF.

The chain links TRBV5-6 to TRBJ1-2, with D possibly TRBD1 on 6 matching bases. The CDR3 spans 13 residues. V was pared by 0 bases and J by 7 bases, with 10 bases between. Per germline, CDR1 SGHDT and CDR2 YYEEEE. The DNA of the CDR3 is TGTGCCAGCAGCTTGGCAGACAGGAGTGGCTACACCTTC. It specifies CASSLADRSGYTF.

The V call is TRBV19, the J call TRBJ1-1, with unresolved D. Trimming removed 5 bases from V and 1 base from J, with 8 bases in between. CDR3 length: 13 amino acids. The germline V gene has CDR1 LNHDA and CDR2 SQIVND (reference sequence). The CDR3 loop reads CASSFGSNTEAFF. The CDR3 region has the DNA TGTGCCAGTAGTTTTGGGTCGAACACTGAAGCTTTCTTT.

This chain links TRBV7-2 with TRBJ2-3; possible D gene TRBD2, 5 bases. The ends were cut back, 1 base at V and 5 bases at J, with 19 bases in the middle. The germline V gene encodes CDR1 SGHTA and CDR2 FQGNSA. The CDR3 has 17 amino acids. This CDR3 is CASSLGIGPVGGDTQYF. Written as DNA, the CDR3 is TGTGCCAGCAGCTTAGGAATCGGACCCGTAGGAGGAGATACGCAGTATTTT.

This sequence joins TRBV3-1 (or the pseudogene TRBV3-2) and TRBJ2-7; TRBD1 matches 7 bases. The trim removed 6 bases at V and 6 bases at J, leaving 5 bases unmatched. The CDR3 is made up of 12 amino acids. In germline, CDR1 is LGHDT, CDR2 YNNKEL (reference sequence). CDR3 region: CASRRNRGEQYF. CDR3 coding DNA: TGTGCCAGCAGGCGTAACAGGGGCGAGCAGTACTTC.

V gene TRBV30 combines with J gene TRBJ1-6; no clear D gene. CDR3 length: 14 amino acids. Germline loops: CDR1 GTSNPN, CDR2 SVGIG (reference sequence). V was clipped by 5 bases and J by 5 bases, with 13 bases between them. The CDR3: CAWSSESNNSPLHF. DNA of the CDR3: TGTGCCTGGTCTTCCGAATCTAATAATTCACCCCTCCACTTT.

The chain couples TRBV24-1 to TRBJ2-1; no definite D call. CDR3 length: 14 amino acids. The V end was cut by 5 bases, the J end by 6 bases, with 13 bases between. Germline CDR1 KGHDR, CDR2 SFDVKD. The CDR3 coding sequence is TGTGCCACCAGTGGGTGGAGCACTGGCAATGAGCAGTTCTTC. It encodes CATSGWSTGNEQFF.

The chain joins TRBV2 to TRBJ2-4; 7 positions match TRBD2. This CDR3 has 15 residues. Germline lookup yields CDR1 SNHLY and CDR2 FYNNEI. J gave up 3 bases and V 9 bases, and 11 bases lay outside the gene matches. CDR3 amino acids: CARSLGGMDKNIQYF. CDR3 coding DNA: TGTGCCAGAAGCTTGGGGGGGATGGACAAAAACATTCAGTACTTC.

In DNA form, the CDR3 reads TGTGCCAGCAGCTTATTTGGGGGGGCCGCGGATAGCCCAATTTCACCCCTCCACTTT. This sequence encodes CASSLFGGAADSPISPLHF. The J gene is TRBJ1-6, the V gene TRBV7-3; tentative D call: TRBD1 (6 bases). The CDR3 is 19 amino acids. V shed 2 bases and J shed 9 bases, with 26 bases lying between them. Looked up from germline, CDR1 is SGHTA and CDR2 is FQGTGA.

As regards this clone: Other DNA sequences within the sample encode an identical CDR3. The chain employs TRBV15 and TRBJ1-3; possibly TRBD1 for D (5 bases). The germline CDR1 and CDR2 sequences are LNHNV and YYDKDF (reference sequence). Trimming took 0 bases from V and 0 from J, leaving 9 bases between them. CDR3 length: 16 amino acids. The CDR3 reads CATSRDRGTSGNTIYF. In DNA, the CDR3 is TGTGCCACCAGCAGAGATCGGGGGACCTCTGGAAACACCATATATTTT. The full variable domain, with the rest looked up from reference TRBV15 and TRBJ1-3, is DAMVIQNPRYQVTQFGKPVTLSCSQTLNHNVMYWYQQKSSQAPKLLFHYYDKDFNNEADTPDNFQSRRPNTSFCFLDIRSPGLGDTAMYLCATSRDRGTSGNTIYFGEGSWLTVV.